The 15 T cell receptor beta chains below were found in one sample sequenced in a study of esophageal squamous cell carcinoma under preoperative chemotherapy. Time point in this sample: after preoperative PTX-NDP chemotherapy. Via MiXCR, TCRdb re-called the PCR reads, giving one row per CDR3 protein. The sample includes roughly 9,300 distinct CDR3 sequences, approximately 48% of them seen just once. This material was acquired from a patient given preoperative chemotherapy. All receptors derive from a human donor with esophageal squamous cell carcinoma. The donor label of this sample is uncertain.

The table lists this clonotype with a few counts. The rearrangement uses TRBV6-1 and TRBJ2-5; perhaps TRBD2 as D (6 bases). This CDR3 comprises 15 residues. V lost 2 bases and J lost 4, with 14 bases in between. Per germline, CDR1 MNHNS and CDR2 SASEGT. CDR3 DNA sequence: TGTGCCAGCAGTGAATCCTGGAGGGTTGCAGAGACCCAGTACTTC. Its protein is CASSESWRVAETQYF.

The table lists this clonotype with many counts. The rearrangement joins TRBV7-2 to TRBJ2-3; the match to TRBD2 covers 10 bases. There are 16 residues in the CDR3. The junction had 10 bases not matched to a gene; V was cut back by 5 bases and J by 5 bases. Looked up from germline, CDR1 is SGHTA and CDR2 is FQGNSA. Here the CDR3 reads CASSPTSGTEGDTQYF. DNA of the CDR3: TGTGCCAGCAGCCCAACTAGCGGGACAGAGGGAGATACGCAGTATTTT.

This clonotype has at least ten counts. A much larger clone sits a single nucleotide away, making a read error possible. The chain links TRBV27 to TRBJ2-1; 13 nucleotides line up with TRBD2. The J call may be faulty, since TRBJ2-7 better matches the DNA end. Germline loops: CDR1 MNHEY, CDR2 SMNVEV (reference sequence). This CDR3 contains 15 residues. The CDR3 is CASKKGLAGLDEQYF. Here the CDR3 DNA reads TGTGCCAGCAAAAAGGGACTAGCGGGATTAGATGAGCAGTACTTC.

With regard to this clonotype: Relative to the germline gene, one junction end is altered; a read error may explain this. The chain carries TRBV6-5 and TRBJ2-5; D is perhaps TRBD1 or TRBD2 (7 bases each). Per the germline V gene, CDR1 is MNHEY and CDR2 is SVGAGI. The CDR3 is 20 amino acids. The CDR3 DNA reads TGTGCCAGCAGTTCCCTCCAGGGGGGGCTGGCGGTACGTGACACAGAGACGCAGTACTTC. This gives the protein CASSSLQGGLAVRDTETQYF.

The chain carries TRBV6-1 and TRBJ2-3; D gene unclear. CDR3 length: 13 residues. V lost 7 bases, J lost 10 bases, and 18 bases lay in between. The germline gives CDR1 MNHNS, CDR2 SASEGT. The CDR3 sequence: CASNDVGTDAQYF. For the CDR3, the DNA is TGTGCCAGCAATGATGTGGGTACCGATGCGCAGTATTTT.

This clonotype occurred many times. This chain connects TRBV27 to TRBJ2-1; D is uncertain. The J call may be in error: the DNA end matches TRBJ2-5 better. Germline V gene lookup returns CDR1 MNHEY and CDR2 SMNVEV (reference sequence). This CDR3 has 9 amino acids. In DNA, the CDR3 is TGTGCCGTTCAAGAGACCCAGTACTTC. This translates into CAVQETQYF.

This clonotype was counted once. CDR3 region: CASSLYPGHNEQFF. In DNA form, the CDR3 reads TGTGCCAGCAGCTTGTATCCGGGACATAATGAGCAGTTCTTC. The chain employs TRBV11-2 and TRBJ2-1, with D perhaps matching TRBD1 (6 bases). Per the germline V gene, CDR1 is SGHAT and CDR2 is FQNNGV. Trimming removed 3 bases from V and 7 bases from J, with 13 bases in between. This CDR3 has 14 amino acids.

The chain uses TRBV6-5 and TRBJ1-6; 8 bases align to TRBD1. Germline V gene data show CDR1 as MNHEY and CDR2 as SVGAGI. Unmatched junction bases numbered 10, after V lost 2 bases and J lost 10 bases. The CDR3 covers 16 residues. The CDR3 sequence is CASSYGSGQGRSPLHF. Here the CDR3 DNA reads TGTGCCAGCAGTTACGGTTCTGGACAGGGTAGATCACCCCTCCACTTT.

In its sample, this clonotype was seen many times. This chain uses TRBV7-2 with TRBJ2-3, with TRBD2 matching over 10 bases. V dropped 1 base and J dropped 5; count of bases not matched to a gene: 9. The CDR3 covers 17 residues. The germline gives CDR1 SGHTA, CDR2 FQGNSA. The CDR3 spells CASSLGILAGPGDTQYF. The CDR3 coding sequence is TGTGCCAGCAGCTTAGGTATACTAGCGGGGCCCGGAGATACGCAGTATTTT.

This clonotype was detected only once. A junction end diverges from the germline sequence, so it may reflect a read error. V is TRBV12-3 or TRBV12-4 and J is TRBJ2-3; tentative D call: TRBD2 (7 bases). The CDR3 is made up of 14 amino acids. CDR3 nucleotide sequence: TGTGCGAGCAACGGGGGGCAAAGCACAGAGACGCAGTATTTC. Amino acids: CASNGGQSTETQYF.

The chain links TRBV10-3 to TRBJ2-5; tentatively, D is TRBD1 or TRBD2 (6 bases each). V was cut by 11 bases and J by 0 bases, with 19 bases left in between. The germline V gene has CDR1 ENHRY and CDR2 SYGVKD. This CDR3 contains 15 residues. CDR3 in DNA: TGTGCCGCGGGGTACGGGGGCCGTGACCAAGAGACCCAGTACTTC. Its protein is CAAGYGGRDQETQYF.

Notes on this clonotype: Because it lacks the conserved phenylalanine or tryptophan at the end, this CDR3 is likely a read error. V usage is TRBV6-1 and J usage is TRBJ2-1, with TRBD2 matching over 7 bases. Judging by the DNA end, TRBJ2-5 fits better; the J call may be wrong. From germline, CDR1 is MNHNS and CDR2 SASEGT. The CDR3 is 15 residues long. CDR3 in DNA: TGTGCCAGCAGTCAGATAGGGCAGGGAGGGGAGACCCAGTACTTA. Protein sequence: CASSQIGQGGETQYL.

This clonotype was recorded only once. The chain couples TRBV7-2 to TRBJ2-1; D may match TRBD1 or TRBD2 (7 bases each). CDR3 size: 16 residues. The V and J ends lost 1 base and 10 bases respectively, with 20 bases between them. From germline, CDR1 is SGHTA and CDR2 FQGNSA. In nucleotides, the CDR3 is TGTGCCAGCAGCTTAGGGGCCCCAGGGGGGGGCTACGAGCAGTTCTTC. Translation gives CASSLGAPGGGYEQFF.

CDR3 residues: CASSDQGLGTPFNEQFF. In nucleotides, the CDR3 is TGTGCCAGCAGTGACCAGGGTCTTGGGACCCCCTTCAATGAGCAGTTCTTC. The chain employs TRBV6-4 and TRBJ2-1; D assignment may be TRBD1 or TRBD2 (5 bases each). CDR1 is MRHNA, CDR2 SNTAGT, per germline. V lost 2 bases and J lost 6, with 20 bases in between. This CDR3 contains 17 residues.

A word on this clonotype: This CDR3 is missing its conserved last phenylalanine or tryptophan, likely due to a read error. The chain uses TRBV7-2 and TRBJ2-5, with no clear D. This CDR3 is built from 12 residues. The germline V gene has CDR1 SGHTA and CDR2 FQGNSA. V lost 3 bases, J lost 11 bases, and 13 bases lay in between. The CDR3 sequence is CASSFPNNEQYI. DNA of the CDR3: TGTGCCAGCAGCTTTCCCAACAATGAGCAGTACATC.